Sequencing of this TCR beta chain was carried out in a study of T cell responses to AZD1222 COVID-19 vaccine. Overall study findings and caveats: CD4 TCRs linked to vaccination spanned spike, dominating at 160-218 and 743-854. A mostly white British donor set with more females was recruited, and clonal diversity was possibly underestimated. The study reported that nearly half of spike-specific TCRs target unmutated variant regions.

The CDR3 covers 13 residues. CDR1 and CDR2 (germline): SGHNT, YENEEA. V was cut by 2 bases and J by 12 bases, with 14 bases left in between. As regards this clone: Its cognate antigen is unknown.

Sequencing used immunoSEQ multiplex PCR; TCRdb keeps in-frame clones, though not all of them. The table shows about 120,000 clones, with roughly 92% occurring only once. The V and J genes are TRBV11-3 and TRBJ2-1; a weak D match, TRBD2 (5 bases). The sequenced sample was peripheral blood, obtained on day 0 of AZD1222 vaccination. The sequence was obtained from an adult in good health. The CDR3 DNA is TGTGCCAGCAGCTTAACCGTTGGTAGCGCGCAGTTCTTC. This encodes CASSLTVGSAQFF.